The subject of this entry is one T cell receptor beta chain. The sample is drawn from a study of T cell changes during pregnancy in multiple sclerosis. Germline V lookup: CDR1 SGDLS, CDR2 YYNGEE. The CDR3 consists of 15 residues. V was pared by 4 bases and J by 2 bases, with 15 bases between. Only in-frame clones appear in the TCRdb table, and some are missing; sequencing was by immunoSEQ multiplex PCR. Of tens of thousands of clones in the sample, 92% were seen once. The clonotype originates from a female donor in good health, enrolled as a control in a pregnancy study. The chain has TRBV9 and TRBJ2-5; D may be TRBD2 (6 bases). The source material was peripheral blood, sampled in the second trimester of pregnancy. The CDR3 region is CASSSGGDRQETQYF. The CDR3 DNA follows: TGTGCCAGCAGCTCCGGGGGAGACCGACAAGAGACCCAGTACTTC.